Listed below are T cell receptor beta chains from one sample, sequenced in a study of T cells after yellow fever vaccination. TCRdb re-called the 5' RACE reads through MiXCR, storing one row per CDR3 protein. This table holds about 180,000 distinct CDR3 sequences, approximately 6.2% found once. The material sequenced was CD4+ T cells sorted from PBMCs, taken on the day of the first yellow fever vaccination. The receptors were sampled from a man younger than 35 who received the YFV17D yellow fever vaccine. The CDR3 runs from the conserved cysteine through the conserved F or W. Fields, in order: CDR3 DNA, CDR3 protein, clone size, V gene, J gene, D gene. D genes are given only for firm matches. Not all rows give a size; the values are once, few, many and, for expanded clones, a class.

CDR3nt: TGTGCCAGCTCACCCACCGGGGACCGGGAGACCCAGTACTTC
CDR3aa: CASSPTGDRETQYF
abundance: many
v_gene: TRBV18
j_gene: TRBJ2-5
d_gene: NA

CDR3nt: TGTGCCAGCAGCGCTATCACAGATACGCAGTATTTT
CDR3aa: CASSAITDTQYF
abundance: many
v_gene: TRBV7-9
j_gene: TRBJ2-3
d_gene: NA

CDR3nt: TGTGCCAGCAGCGTAGTCGGCAGCCAAGAGACCCAGTACTTC
CDR3aa: CASSVVGSQETQYF
abundance: many
v_gene: TRBV11-2
j_gene: TRBJ2-5
d_gene: NA

CDR3nt: TGTGCCATCAGTGAGGGGCAGGCCTCAAGCACCTTC
CDR3aa: CAISEGQASSTF
abundance: many
v_gene: TRBV10-3
j_gene: TRBJ1-2
d_gene: NA

CDR3nt: TGCGCCAGCAGCCCACCACAGACCACCTACGAGCAGTACTTC
CDR3aa: CASSPPQTTYEQYF
abundance: NA
v_gene: TRBV5-1
j_gene: TRBJ2-7
d_gene: NA

CDR3nt: TGTGCCAGCAGTTACAGGGGGGGATGGAATTCACCCCTCCACTTT
CDR3aa: CASSYRGGWNSPLHF
abundance: many
v_gene: TRBV27
j_gene: TRBJ1-6
d_gene: TRBD1

CDR3nt: TGTGCCAGCCGCGGGGGGGCGAACGAGCAGTACTTC
CDR3aa: CASRGGANEQYF
abundance: many
v_gene: TRBV10-3
j_gene: TRBJ2-7
d_gene: TRBD2

CDR3nt: TGTGCCAGCAGCCAAGATATCGGGGTATACAATGAGCAGTTCTTC
CDR3aa: CASSQDIGVYNEQFF
abundance: many
v_gene: TRBV4-2
j_gene: TRBJ2-1
d_gene: NA

CDR3nt: TGCAGCGTTGAAGAGGGACCTCGGGACATTCAGTACTTC
CDR3aa: CSVEEGPRDIQYF
abundance: many
v_gene: TRBV29-1
j_gene: TRBJ2-4
d_gene: NA

CDR3nt: TGTGCCAGCAGCCGACCAGGGGATTCACCCCTCCACTTT
CDR3aa: CASSRPGDSPLHF
abundance: NA
v_gene: TRBV28
j_gene: TRBJ1-6
d_gene: NA

CDR3nt: TGTGCCAGCAGCTTAAACCCCCAGGGGCGAGCTTTCTTT
CDR3aa: CASSLNPQGRAFF
abundance: many
v_gene: TRBV7-9
j_gene: TRBJ1-1
d_gene: NA

CDR3nt: TGTGCCAGCAGTGTGGTCGAGAATTCACCCCTCCACTTT
CDR3aa: CASSVVENSPLHF
abundance: many
v_gene: TRBV6-2/TRBV6-3
j_gene: TRBJ1-6
d_gene: NA

CDR3nt: TGTGCCAGCAGCCCCCTGGAGACCCAGTACTTC
CDR3aa: CASSPLETQYF
abundance: NA
v_gene: TRBV7-2
j_gene: TRBJ2-5
d_gene: NA

CDR3nt: TGTGCCAGCAGCCCCGACGGACCGTATGGCTACACCTTC
CDR3aa: CASSPDGPYGYTF
abundance: few
v_gene: TRBV2
j_gene: TRBJ1-2
d_gene: NA

CDR3nt: TGTGCCAGCAGCGTAGAGGTCGGGAACACTGAAGCTTTCTTT
CDR3aa: CASSVEVGNTEAFF
abundance: many
v_gene: TRBV9
j_gene: TRBJ1-1
d_gene: NA

CDR3nt: TGTGCCAGTAGTGTCCGGTACAATCAGCCCCAGCATTTT
CDR3aa: CASSVRYNQPQHF
abundance: few
v_gene: TRBV19
j_gene: TRBJ1-5
d_gene: NA

CDR3nt: TGTGCCAGTAGCCCGGTGGACAGTAAGAACACTGAAGCTTTCTTT
CDR3aa: CASSPVDSKNTEAFF
abundance: few
v_gene: TRBV19
j_gene: TRBJ1-1
d_gene: NA

CDR3nt: TGCGCCAGCAGCCGGCCACCCGGGACTAGTCACAATGAGCAGTTCTTC
CDR3aa: CASSRPPGTSHNEQFF
abundance: few
v_gene: TRBV4-1
j_gene: TRBJ2-1
d_gene: TRBD2

CDR3nt: TGTGCCAGCACCCGGACCAACTACAATGAGCAGTTCTTC
CDR3aa: CASTRTNYNEQFF
abundance: few
v_gene: TRBV12-3/TRBV12-4
j_gene: TRBJ2-1
d_gene: NA

CDR3nt: TGTGCCACCAGTGACTTGCCGGGACAGGGGGCAGATACGCAGTATTTT
CDR3aa: CATSDLPGQGADTQYF
abundance: many
v_gene: TRBV24-1
j_gene: TRBJ2-3
d_gene: TRBD1

CDR3nt: TGTGCCAGCTCAACACCCTCGAGGGGGCTCAGCTATGGCTACACCTTC
CDR3aa: CASSTPSRGLSYGYTF
abundance: few
v_gene: TRBV18
j_gene: TRBJ1-2
d_gene: TRBD1

CDR3nt: TGTGCCAGCAGCCAACCCTCATTCTTAGATACGCAGTATTTT
CDR3aa: CASSQPSFLDTQYF
abundance: few
v_gene: TRBV4-2
j_gene: TRBJ2-3
d_gene: NA

CDR3nt: TGTGCCAGCAGTTTAAGTCAGTTGAACACTGAAGCTTTCTTT
CDR3aa: CASSLSQLNTEAFF
abundance: many
v_gene: TRBV12-3/TRBV12-4
j_gene: TRBJ1-1
d_gene: NA

CDR3nt: TGTGCCAGCAGCGAGGTAGCGGGGCCCACAGATACGCAGTATTTT
CDR3aa: CASSEVAGPTDTQYF
abundance: NA
v_gene: TRBV12-3/TRBV12-4
j_gene: TRBJ2-3
d_gene: TRBD2

CDR3nt: TGCGCCAGCAGCTTGAGGGACAGGGGGCGGCAGACCCAGTACTTC
CDR3aa: CASSLRDRGRQTQYF
abundance: many
v_gene: TRBV5-1
j_gene: TRBJ2-5
d_gene: TRBD1

CDR3nt: TGTGCCAGCAGCCAGGGGGGGACAGGGGGTCGCGAGCAGTACTTC
CDR3aa: CASSQGGTGGREQYF
abundance: few
v_gene: TRBV5-4
j_gene: TRBJ2-7
d_gene: TRBD1

CDR3nt: TGTGCCAGCAGCGGCAGTCGCGGGACAGGGGCCCCTTTACGGGGGGATACGCAGTATTTT
CDR3aa: CASSGSRGTGAPLRGDTQYF
abundance: few
v_gene: TRBV7-3
j_gene: TRBJ2-3
d_gene: TRBD1